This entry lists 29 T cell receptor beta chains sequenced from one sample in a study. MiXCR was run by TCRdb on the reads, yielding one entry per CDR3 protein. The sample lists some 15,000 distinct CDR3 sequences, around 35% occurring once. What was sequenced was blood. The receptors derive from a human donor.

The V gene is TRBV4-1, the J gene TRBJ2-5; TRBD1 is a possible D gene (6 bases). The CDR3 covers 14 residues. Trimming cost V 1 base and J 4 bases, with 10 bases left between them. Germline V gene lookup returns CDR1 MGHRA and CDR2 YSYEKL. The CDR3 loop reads CASSQGDTRETQYF. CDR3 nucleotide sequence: TGCGCCAGCAGCCAAGGGGACACACGAGAGACCCAGTACTTC.

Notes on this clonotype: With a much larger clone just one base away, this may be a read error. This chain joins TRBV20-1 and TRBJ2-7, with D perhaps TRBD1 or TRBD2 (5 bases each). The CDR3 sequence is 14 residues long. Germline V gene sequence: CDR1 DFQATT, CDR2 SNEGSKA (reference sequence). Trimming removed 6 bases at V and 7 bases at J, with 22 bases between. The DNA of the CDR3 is TGCAGTGCAACGGGACCACTATCCTACAATGAGCAGTACTTC. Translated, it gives CSATGPLSYNEQYF.

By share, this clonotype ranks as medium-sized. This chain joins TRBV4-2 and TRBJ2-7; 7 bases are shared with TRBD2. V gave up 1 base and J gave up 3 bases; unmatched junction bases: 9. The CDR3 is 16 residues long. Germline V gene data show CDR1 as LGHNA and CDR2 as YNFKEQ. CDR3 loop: CASSQGRGGADYEQYF. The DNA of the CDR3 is TGTGCCAGCAGCCAAGGAAGGGGAGGGGCTGACTACGAGCAGTACTTC.

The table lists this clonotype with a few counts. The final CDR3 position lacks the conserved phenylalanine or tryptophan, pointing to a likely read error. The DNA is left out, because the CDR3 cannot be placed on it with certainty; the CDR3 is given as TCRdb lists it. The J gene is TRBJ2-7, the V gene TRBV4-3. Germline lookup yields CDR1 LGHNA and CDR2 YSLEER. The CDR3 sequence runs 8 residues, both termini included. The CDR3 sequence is CASSLTST.

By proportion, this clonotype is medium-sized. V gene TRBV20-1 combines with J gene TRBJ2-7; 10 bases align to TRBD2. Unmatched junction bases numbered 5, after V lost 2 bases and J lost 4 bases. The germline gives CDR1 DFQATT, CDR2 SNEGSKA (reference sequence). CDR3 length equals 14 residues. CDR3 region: CSARPRTSGYEQYF. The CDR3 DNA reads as TGCAGTGCTAGACCGCGGACTAGCGGATACGAGCAGTACTTC.

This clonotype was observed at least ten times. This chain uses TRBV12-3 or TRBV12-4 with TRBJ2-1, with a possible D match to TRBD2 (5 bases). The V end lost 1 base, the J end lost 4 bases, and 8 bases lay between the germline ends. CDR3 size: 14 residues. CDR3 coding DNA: TGTGCCAGCAGTTTAGGGAGCGGTTACAATGAGCAGTTCTTC. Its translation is CASSLGSGYNEQFF.

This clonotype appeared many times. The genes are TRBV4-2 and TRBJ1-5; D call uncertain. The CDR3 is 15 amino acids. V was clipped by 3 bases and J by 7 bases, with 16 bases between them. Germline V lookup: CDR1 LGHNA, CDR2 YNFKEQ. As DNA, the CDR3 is TGTGCCAGCAGCCACCCCGACTGGGGTGGCCAGCCCCAGCATTTT. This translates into CASSHPDWGGQPQHF.

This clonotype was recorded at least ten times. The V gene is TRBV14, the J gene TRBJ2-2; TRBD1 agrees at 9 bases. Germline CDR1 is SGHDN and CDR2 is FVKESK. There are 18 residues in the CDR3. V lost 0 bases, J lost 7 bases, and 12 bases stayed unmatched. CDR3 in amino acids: CASSQDPPGTGILGELFF. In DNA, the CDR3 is TGTGCCAGCAGCCAAGATCCACCGGGGACAGGGATTCTCGGGGAGCTGTTTTTT.

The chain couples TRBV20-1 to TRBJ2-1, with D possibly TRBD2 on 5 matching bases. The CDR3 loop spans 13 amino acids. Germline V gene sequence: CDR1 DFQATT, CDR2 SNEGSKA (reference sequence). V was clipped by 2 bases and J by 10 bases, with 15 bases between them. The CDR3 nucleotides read TGCAGTGCTAGACTAGCTTGGAGGCAAGAGCAGTTCTTC. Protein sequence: CSARLAWRQEQFF.

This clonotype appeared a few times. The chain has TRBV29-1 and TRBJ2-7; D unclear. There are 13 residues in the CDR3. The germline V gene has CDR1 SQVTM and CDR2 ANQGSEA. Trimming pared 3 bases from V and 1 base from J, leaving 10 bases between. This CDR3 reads CSVELDWSYEQYF. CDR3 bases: TGCAGCGTTGAGCTCGACTGGTCCTACGAGCAGTACTTC.

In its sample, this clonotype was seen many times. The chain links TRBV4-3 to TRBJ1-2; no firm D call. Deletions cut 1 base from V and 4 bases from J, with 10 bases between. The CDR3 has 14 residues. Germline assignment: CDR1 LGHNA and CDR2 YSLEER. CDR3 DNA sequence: TGCGCCAGCAGCCAAGGTAGTGCGCTCTATGGCTACACCTTC. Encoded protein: CASSQGSALYGYTF.

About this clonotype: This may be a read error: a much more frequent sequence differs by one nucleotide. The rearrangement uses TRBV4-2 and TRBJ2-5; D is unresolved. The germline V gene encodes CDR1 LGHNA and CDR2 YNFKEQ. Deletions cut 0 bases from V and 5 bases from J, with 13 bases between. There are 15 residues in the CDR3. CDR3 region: CASSQDPHRRETQYF. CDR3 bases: TGTGCCAGCAGCCAAGATCCGCATCGAAGGGAGACCCAGTACTTC.

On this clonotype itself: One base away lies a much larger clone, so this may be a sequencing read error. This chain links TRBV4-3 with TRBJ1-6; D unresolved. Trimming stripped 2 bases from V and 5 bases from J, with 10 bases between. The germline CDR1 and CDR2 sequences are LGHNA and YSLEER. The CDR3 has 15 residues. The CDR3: CASSQYGSDNSPLHF. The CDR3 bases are TGCGCCAGCAGCCAATACGGGTCTGATAATTCACCCCTCCACTTT.

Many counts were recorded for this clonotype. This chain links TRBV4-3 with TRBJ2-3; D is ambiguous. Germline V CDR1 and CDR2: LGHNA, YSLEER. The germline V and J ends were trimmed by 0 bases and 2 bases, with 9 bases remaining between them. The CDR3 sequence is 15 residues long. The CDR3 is CASSQEETTTDTQYF. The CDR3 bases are TGCGCCAGCAGCCAAGAGGAGACCACCACAGATACGCAGTATTTT.

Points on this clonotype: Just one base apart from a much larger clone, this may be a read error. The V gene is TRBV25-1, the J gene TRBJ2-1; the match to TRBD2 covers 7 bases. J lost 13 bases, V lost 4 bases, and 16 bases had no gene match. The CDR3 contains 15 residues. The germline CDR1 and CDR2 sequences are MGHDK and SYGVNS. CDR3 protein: CASSGGGLAKNIQFF. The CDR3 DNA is TGTGCCAGCAGTGGCGGGGGTCTAGCCAAAAACATTCAGTTCTTC.

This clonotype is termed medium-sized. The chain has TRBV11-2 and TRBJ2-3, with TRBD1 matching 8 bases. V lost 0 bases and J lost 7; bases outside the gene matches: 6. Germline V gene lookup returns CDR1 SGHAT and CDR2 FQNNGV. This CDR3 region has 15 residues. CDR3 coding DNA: TGTGCCAGCAGCTTAGACGGGACAGGCATAAATACGCAGTATTTT. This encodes CASSLDGTGINTQYF.

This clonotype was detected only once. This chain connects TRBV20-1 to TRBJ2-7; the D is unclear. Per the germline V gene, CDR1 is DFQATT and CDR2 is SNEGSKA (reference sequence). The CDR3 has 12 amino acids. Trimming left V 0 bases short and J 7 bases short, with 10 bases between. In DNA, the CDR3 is TGCAGTGCTAGAGAGGGTAACACTGAGCAGTACTTC. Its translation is CSAREGNTEQYF.

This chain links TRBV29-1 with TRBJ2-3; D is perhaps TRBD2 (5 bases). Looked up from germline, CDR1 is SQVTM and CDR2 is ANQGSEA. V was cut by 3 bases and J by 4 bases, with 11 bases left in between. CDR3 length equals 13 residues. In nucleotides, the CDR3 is TGCAGCGTTGATAAGAGGGCGGCAGATACGCAGTATTTT. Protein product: CSVDKRAADTQYF.

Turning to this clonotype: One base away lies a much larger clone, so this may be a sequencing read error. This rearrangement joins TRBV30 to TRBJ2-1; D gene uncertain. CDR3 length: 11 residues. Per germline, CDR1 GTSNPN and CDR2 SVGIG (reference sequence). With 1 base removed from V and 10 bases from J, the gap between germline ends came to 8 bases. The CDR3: CAWSGNYEQFF. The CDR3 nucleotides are TGTGCCTGGAGTGGCAACTACGAGCAGTTCTTC. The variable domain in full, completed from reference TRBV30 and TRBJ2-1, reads SQTIHQWPATLVQPVGSPLSLECTVEGTSNPNLYWYRQAAGRGLQLLFYSVGIGQISSEVPQNLSASRPQDRQFILSSKKLLLSDSGFYLCAWSGNYEQFFGPGTRLTVL.

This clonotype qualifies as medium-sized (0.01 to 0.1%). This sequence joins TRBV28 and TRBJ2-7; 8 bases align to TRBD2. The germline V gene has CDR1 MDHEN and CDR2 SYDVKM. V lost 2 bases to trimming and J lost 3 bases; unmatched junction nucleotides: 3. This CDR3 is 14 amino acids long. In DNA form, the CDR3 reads TGTGCCAGCAGTTTAACTAGCGGATACTACGAGCAGTACTTC. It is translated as CASSLTSGYYEQYF.

The CDR3 sequence: CASSPDEQFF. For the CDR3, the DNA is TGTGCCAGCTCACCCGATGAGCAGTTCTTC. This chain links TRBV18 with TRBJ2-1; D not resolved. Trimming pared 3 bases from V and 8 bases from J, leaving 2 bases between. CDR3 length: 10 amino acids. The V gene's germline CDR1 is KGHSH and CDR2 LQKENI.

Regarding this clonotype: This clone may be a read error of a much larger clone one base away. The CDR3 nucleotides are TGCAGCGGGTGGCGGGACATGAACACTGAAACTTTCTTT. This encodes CSGWRDMNTETFF. The chain has TRBV29-1 and TRBJ1-1; D is possibly TRBD1 (6 bases). The CDR3 consists of 13 residues. From germline, CDR1 is SQVTM and CDR2 ANQGSEA.

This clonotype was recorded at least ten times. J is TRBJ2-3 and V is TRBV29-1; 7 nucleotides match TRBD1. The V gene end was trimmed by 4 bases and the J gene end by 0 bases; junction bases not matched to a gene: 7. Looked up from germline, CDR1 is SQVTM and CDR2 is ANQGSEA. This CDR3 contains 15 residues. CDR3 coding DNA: TGCAGCGTTGGCCCTACAGGGGCAAGCACAGATACGCAGTATTTT. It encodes CSVGPTGASTDTQYF.

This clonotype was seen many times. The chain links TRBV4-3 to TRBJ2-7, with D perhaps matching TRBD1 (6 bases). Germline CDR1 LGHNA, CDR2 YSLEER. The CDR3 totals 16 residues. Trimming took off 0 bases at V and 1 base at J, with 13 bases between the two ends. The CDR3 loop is CASSQDSTGTSYEQYF. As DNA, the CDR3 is TGCGCCAGCAGCCAAGATTCAACAGGGACATCCTACGAGCAGTACTTC.

The CDR3 DNA is TGCGCCAGCAGCCAAGAGGGATTAGCAGATACGCAGTATTTT. Encoded protein: CASSQEGLADTQYF. The V and J genes are TRBV4-3 and TRBJ2-3, with no clear D. Trimming removed 0 bases at V and 4 bases at J, with 8 bases between. This CDR3 region has 14 residues. In germline, CDR1 is LGHNA, CDR2 YSLEER.

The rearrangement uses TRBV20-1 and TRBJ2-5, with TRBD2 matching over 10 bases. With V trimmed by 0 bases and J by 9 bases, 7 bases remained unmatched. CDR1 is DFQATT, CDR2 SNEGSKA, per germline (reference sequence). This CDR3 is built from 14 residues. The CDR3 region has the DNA TGCAGTGCTAGAGAAGGGACTAGCGATATCGCCCAGTACTTC. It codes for CSAREGTSDIAQYF.

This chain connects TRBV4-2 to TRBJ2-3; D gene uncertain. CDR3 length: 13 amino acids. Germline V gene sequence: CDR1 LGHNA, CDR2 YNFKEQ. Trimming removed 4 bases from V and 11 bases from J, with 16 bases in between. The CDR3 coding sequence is TGTGCCAGCAGCCCCGAACAGAACAATGAGCAGTATTTT. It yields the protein CASSPEQNNEQYF.

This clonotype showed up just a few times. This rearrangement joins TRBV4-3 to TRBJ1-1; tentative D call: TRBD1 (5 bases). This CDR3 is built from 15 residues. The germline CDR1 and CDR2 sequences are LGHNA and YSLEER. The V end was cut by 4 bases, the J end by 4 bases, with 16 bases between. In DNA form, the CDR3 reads TGCGCCAGCAGCCGCAAATCGGGGGTTTCCACTGAAGCTTTCTTT. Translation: CASSRKSGVSTEAFF.

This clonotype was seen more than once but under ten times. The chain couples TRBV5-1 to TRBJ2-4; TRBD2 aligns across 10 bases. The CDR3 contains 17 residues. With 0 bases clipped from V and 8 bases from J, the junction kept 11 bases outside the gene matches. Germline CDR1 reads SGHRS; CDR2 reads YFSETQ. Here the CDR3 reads CASSLGGLAAPVDIQYF. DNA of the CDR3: TGCGCCAGCAGCTTGGGAGGACTAGCGGCCCCAGTGGACATTCAGTACTTC.